Included here is one T cell receptor beta chain sequence, with context. This clone was seen a few times. Its antigen is still unknown. No base quality information exists; no much larger clone differs at one position. The time point label, as the study defines it: about 28 days (+/-7) after the second vaccine dose. AZD1222 recipients with second doses at about 4 weeks or about 12 weeks were pooled, because spike-specific TCR depth and breadth did not differ between schedules. Vaccinee samples came from UK trials COV001 and COV002, including a single-blind randomized controlled phase 2/3 trial of AZD1222 (ChAdOx1 nCoV-19) in healthy adults. For TCRbeta chain sequencing, PBMC samples were collected from trial participants at day 0 and at day 28 after the second dose. This entry is derived from a study of T cell responses to AZD1222 COVID-19 vaccine (dated by TCRdb to about 2021). As for the study more broadly: A total of under 250 trial participants underwent TCR sequencing, of whom 207 had received two doses of AZD1222 and some 25 had received two doses of the MenACWY control vaccine. Trial participants were enrolled by age into 18-55, 56-69 and 70-plus year subgroups, with approximately 150, 28 and 58 TCR-sequenced participants respectively.

The CDR3 regions of human TCRbeta chains were analyzed by immunosequencing. As for how the authors treated the data: TCRs in the repertoires were matched against a reference library of SARS-CoV-2-specific TCRs that had been generated with the MIRA antigen-specificity platform. Breadth was defined as the fraction of unique TCRs that were SARS-CoV-2-associated, and depth was defined as the fraction of total T cells that were SARS-CoV-2-associated. Using the MIRA data, each spike-specific TCR was assigned both to the spike region to which the TCR was reactive and to a CD4 or CD8 class. Log10-transformed breadth and depth values were compared by one-way ANOVA with Sidak's multiple comparisons tests. TCRdb provides this immuneACCESS table in a form limited to in-frame rearrangements. Some clones are lacking; in checked studies, under half of them reflect an unresolved V gene, and why the rest are absent is not known. The V and J calls and the clone size are those of that table, but D and trimming were determined from the DNA. The sample table lists some 120,000 clones, 85% of them with a count of one. The top ten clones comprise 3.5% to 5.5% of the sample.

General findings and caveats noted by the study authors: Because no day 14 peak-response samples were available, the repertoires could be characterized only after the peak T cell response. After two AZD1222 doses, spike-specific TCR breadth and depth were significantly higher than at day 0 and than in MenACWY recipients. In the small 56-69-year group, the increase in depth fell short of significance, most likely because of low power. Reportedly, almost half of the unique spike-specific TCRs recognized epitopes lying outside the regions that are mutated in the B.1.351 and B.1.1.7 variants. Most participants were white British and females outnumbered males, and the authors suggested that clonal diversity may have been underestimated. Vaccine-associated CD4 TCRs spanned the whole spike protein, with dominant responses in regions 160-218 and 743-854. Only six AZD1222 recipients were SARS-CoV-2 seropositive at baseline, limiting conclusions about previously exposed vaccinees.

The TCR originated in an adult who received the AZD1222 COVID-19 vaccine. The sequencing here drew on peripheral blood, taken 28 days after the second AZD1222 dose.

For the CDR3, the sequence is CASSETSGGRETQYF. The sequenced DNA is TGTGCCAGCTCCGAGACTAGCGGGGGACGGGAGACCCAGTACTTC. Recombination joined TRBV18 with TRBJ2-5; the central 12 bases match TRBD2. The CDR3 goes from the cysteine to the phenylalanine over 15 residues. The retained sequence is limited to the CDR3, 45 bases, with the frame set at the first base. From V the trimming removes 6 bases and from J it removes 5 bases, while the gene matches leave 7 bases of the junction unaccounted for. Based on the germline V gene, the CDR1 and CDR2 sequences are KGHSH and LQKENI.